These 23 T cell receptor beta chains came from one sample sequenced in a study of breast tumors, draining lymph nodes, adjacent tissues. TCRdb reprocessed the multiplex PCR reads with MiXCR, giving one entry per CDR3 protein. Among about 110,000 distinct CDR3 sequences, about 30% were seen once, and the ten largest hold about 6%. The lymph nodes were axillary draining lymph nodes from breast cancer patients. The sequenced sample consisted of axillary lymph node tissue. These receptors all stem from a female donor with breast cancer. Some clones in this sample may be carry-over from other donors' samples.

The sample holds many counts of this clonotype. This chain joins TRBV12-3 or TRBV12-4 and TRBJ2-1, with 13 bases aligning to TRBD2. The CDR3 is 16 amino acids. Unmatched junction bases numbered 11, after V lost 6 bases and J lost 9 bases. CDR3 in amino acids: CASRPGTSGASGEQFF. The CDR3 DNA follows: TGTGCCAGCAGACCCGGGACTAGCGGGGCCTCGGGTGAGCAGTTCTTC.

This clonotype has at least ten counts. The J gene is TRBJ1-5, the V gene TRBV20-1; D is undetermined. In germline, CDR1 is DFQATT, CDR2 SNEGSKA (reference sequence). Trimming cost V 1 base and J 2 bases, with 9 bases left between them. There are 14 residues in the CDR3. The CDR3 nucleotides are TGCAGTGCTAGAGGGGGAGGAGGCAATCAGCCCCAGCATTTT. Its translation: CSARGGGGNQPQHF.

Comments on this clonotype: It may be a read error: a sequence one base away is much more abundant. This chain connects TRBV6-1 to TRBJ1-5; maybe TRBD1 (6 bases). V lost 7 bases to trimming and J lost 4 bases, with 17 bases between them. CDR1 and CDR2 (germline): MNHNS, SASEGT. The CDR3 extends over 15 amino acids. CDR3 bases: TGTGCCAGCACCCACCCCGGGGACACTAATCAGCCCCAGCATTTT. Translation: CASTHPGDTNQPQHF.

This clonotype was detected only a few times. The rearrangement uses TRBV5-1 and TRBJ2-5; 8 bases match TRBD1. The CDR3 sequence is 15 residues long. Per germline, CDR1 SGHRS and CDR2 YFSETQ. V shed 0 bases and J 5 bases; nucleotides not matched to a gene: 6. The CDR3, as DNA: TGCGCCAGCAGCTTGGTAGGACAGGGCCACGAGACCCAGTACTTC. Amino acid sequence: CASSLVGQGHETQYF.

Comment on this clonotype: This may arise from a read error, as a much more abundant clone is one base away. This chain links TRBV10-1 with TRBJ2-2, with unresolved D. Trimming took 2 bases from V and 6 from J, leaving 16 bases between them. CDR1 is WNHNN, CDR2 SYGVQD, per germline (reference sequence). This CDR3 has 16 amino acids. The CDR3 reads CASSEVSRAYAGELFF. CDR3 nucleotide sequence: TGCGCCAGCAGTGAGGTTAGCCGGGCGTACGCCGGGGAGCTGTTTTTT.

This clonotype was counted many times. V usage is TRBV5-1 and J usage is TRBJ2-3; TRBD2 is a possible D gene (5 bases). This CDR3 has 15 residues. Between the trimmed V and J ends, which lost 6 bases and 2 bases, there was a span of 16 bases. CDR1 is SGHRS, CDR2 YFSETQ, per germline. The chain's CDR3 is CASTGLDLYTDTQYF. The CDR3 DNA reads TGCGCCAGCACCGGACTCGACCTGTACACAGATACGCAGTATTTT.

The chain combines TRBV6-2 or TRBV6-3 with TRBJ2-4, with 11 bases matching TRBD2. The CDR3 consists of 14 residues. Germline lookup yields CDR1 MNHEY and CDR2 SVGEGT. V lost 7 bases to trimming and J lost 6 bases; unmatched junction nucleotides: 5. The CDR3 sequence is CASKPSGGTNIQYF. The CDR3 DNA is TGTGCCAGCAAACCTAGCGGGGGGACAAACATTCAGTACTTC.

This clonotype came up many times. The chain is built from TRBV19 and TRBJ1-5; 8 bases are a match to TRBD1. The length of the CDR3 is 14 residues. The junction had 7 bases not matched to a gene; V was cut back by 6 bases and J by 6 bases. Germline lookup yields CDR1 LNHDA and CDR2 SQIVND (reference sequence). The CDR3 coding sequence is TGTGCCAGTAGAACGCAGGGGGCTACTCAGCCCCAGCATTTT. Its protein is CASRTQGATQPQHF.

In this sample, this clonotype turned up many times. The chain combines TRBV20-1 with TRBJ1-2; 7 nucleotides match TRBD1. Germline lookup yields CDR1 DFQATT and CDR2 SNEGSKA (reference sequence). The CDR3 extends over 13 amino acids. V shed 1 base, J shed 5 bases, and the junction held 4 bases outside the gene matches. As DNA, the CDR3 is TGCAGTGCTAGAGGACAGGGAAGATATGGCTACACCTTC. Amino acids: CSARGQGRYGYTF.

This clonotype was seen at least ten times. This rearrangement joins TRBV4-1 to TRBJ2-7; either TRBD1 or TRBD2 may fit D (5 bases each). Germline values: CDR1 MGHRA, CDR2 YSYEKL. There are 18 residues in the CDR3. V lost 0 bases and J lost 0, with 18 bases in between. The CDR3 nucleotides are TGCGCCAGCAGCCAAGAGTCAGGGCGAGGGGTGTACTCCTACGAGCAGTACTTC. Amino acids: CASSQESGRGVYSYEQYF.

This clonotype has ten or more counts. The V gene is TRBV12-3 or TRBV12-4, the J gene TRBJ2-2; D perhaps matches TRBD1 (5 bases). The CDR3 contains 15 residues. Between the trimmed V and J ends, which lost 4 bases and 1 base, there was a span of 10 bases. CDR3 nucleotides: TGTGCCAGCAGTTCCAGGGCTTTGAACACCGGGGAGCTGTTTTTT. Protein sequence: CASSSRALNTGELFF.

This clonotype was seen repeatedly, ten times or more. V usage is TRBV7-6 and J usage is TRBJ2-1, with D possibly matching TRBD2 (5 bases). Germline V gene sequence: CDR1 SGHVS, CDR2 FNYEAQ. Trimming removed 3 bases at V and 4 bases at J, with 16 bases between. The CDR3 loop spans 16 amino acids. The DNA for the CDR3 is TGTGCCAGCAGCTTTCTGTCGGGGTCGGGGTACAATGAGCAGTTCTTC. It specifies CASSFLSGSGYNEQFF.

This clonotype has a count of ten or more. This chain joins TRBV20-1 and TRBJ2-7, with 11 positions matching TRBD1. The CDR3 has 18 residues. Per germline, CDR1 DFQATT and CDR2 SNEGSKA (reference sequence). J was trimmed by 3 bases and V by 0 bases; bases with no gene match: 13. CDR3 coding DNA: TGCAGTGCTAGAGAGGACAGGGGGCCCTCTGTCGACCTCTACGAGCAGTACTTC. Translating it yields CSAREDRGPSVDLYEQYF.

This clonotype has at least ten counts. The chain couples TRBV7-3 to TRBJ2-1; the D gene could be TRBD1 or TRBD2 (6 bases each). The ends were cut back, 4 bases at V and 9 bases at J, with 16 bases in the middle. The CDR3 has 14 residues. Germline-derived CDR1 and CDR2 are SGHTA and FQGTGA. This chain's CDR3 is CASSSLLWGAEQFF. The CDR3 DNA follows: TGTGCCAGCAGCTCGCTACTGTGGGGGGCTGAGCAGTTCTTC.

This clonotype was seen at least ten times. V and J are TRBV7-6 and TRBJ2-2; D gene ambiguous. This CDR3 comprises 14 residues. Per the germline V gene, CDR1 is SGHVS and CDR2 is FNYEAQ. Trimming shortened V by 2 bases and J by 2 bases, and 6 bases separated the two germline ends. In DNA form, the CDR3 reads TGTGCCAGCAGCTTAATCGCAAACACCGGGGAGCTGTTTTTT. Translation gives CASSLIANTGELFF.

The chain has TRBV7-2 and TRBJ1-1, with unresolved D. This CDR3 contains 15 residues. Between the trimmed V and J ends, which lost 5 bases and 0 bases, there was a span of 13 bases. Germline V lookup: CDR1 SGHTA, CDR2 FQGNSA. Written as DNA, the CDR3 is TGTGCCAGCAGCGCGGACGGGCTCATGAACACTGAAGCTTTCTTT. It codes for CASSADGLMNTEAFF.

This clonotype was seen repeatedly, ten times or more. The rearrangement uses TRBV2 and TRBJ1-1; tentative D call: TRBD1 (6 bases). V was clipped by 3 bases and J by 3 bases, with 17 bases between them. Germline CDR1 SNHLY, CDR2 FYNNEI. The CDR3 totals 16 residues. DNA of the CDR3: TGTGCCAGCAGTGATCCGGACGGGGGCCGGGACACTGAAGCTTTCTTT. Protein: CASSDPDGGRDTEAFF.

Details on this clonotype: A read error may explain this, as a much larger clone is one base away. Since the CDR3 does not end with the conserved phenylalanine or tryptophan, this likely comes from a read error. This chain joins TRBV3-1 and TRBJ1-3, with D maybe TRBD1 (5 bases). V was pared by 4 bases and J by 2 bases, with 9 bases between. The length of the CDR3 is 14 residues. The germline CDR1 and CDR2 sequences are LGHDT and YNNKEL (reference sequence). Written as DNA, the CDR3 is TGTGCCAGCAGCCCTCGGGACGCTGGAAACACCATATATCTT. Protein: CASSPRDAGNTIYL.

In its sample, this clonotype was seen many times. This rearrangement joins TRBV5-1 to TRBJ1-2; possibly TRBD1 for D (6 bases). Germline CDR1 and CDR2: SGHRS and YFSETQ. The CDR3 length is 13 residues. The V end lost 0 bases, the J end lost 8 bases, and 11 bases lay between the germline ends. The CDR3 nucleotides read TGCGCCAGCAGCTTGGGACAGGTTTCCGGCTACACCTTC. Protein: CASSLGQVSGYTF.

This clonotype was counted ten times or more. This rearrangement joins TRBV19 to TRBJ1-6; weak D call: TRBD1 (5 bases). V was cut by 8 bases and J by 15 bases, with 20 bases left in between. Looked up from germline, CDR1 is LNHDA and CDR2 is SQIVND (reference sequence). This CDR3 contains 13 residues. CDR3: CASRTARGQNLHF. CDR3 nucleotide sequence: TGTGCCAGTCGAACGGCTAGGGGCCAGAACCTCCACTTT.

The V and J genes are TRBV10-3 and TRBJ1-2, with D possibly being TRBD1 (5 bases). In germline, CDR1 is ENHRY, CDR2 SYGVKD. The CDR3 contains 12 residues. Written as DNA, the CDR3 is TGTACTATCAGCCTAGGGGAGGGAGGCTACACCTTC. Amino acids: CTISLGEGGYTF.

The chain links TRBV7-6 to TRBJ1-2; no clear D gene. CDR3 length equals 23 residues. CDR1 is SGHVS and CDR2 is FNYEAQ in the germline V gene. Trimming removed 4 bases at V and 0 bases at J, with 36 bases between. CDR3 DNA: TGTGCCAGCAGCTGGGGTCAGCAGTCAAACACTGAAGCTTTCTTATGTGCTAACTATGGCTACACCTTC. Its protein product is CASSWGQQSNTEAFLCANYGYTF.

V is TRBV2 and J is TRBJ2-7; possible D gene TRBD1, 6 bases. The CDR3 spans 13 residues. Per germline, CDR1 SNHLY and CDR2 FYNNEI. The V and J ends lost 9 bases and 5 bases respectively, with 17 bases between them. The CDR3 spells CASSTGLVDEQYF. CDR3 bases: TGTGCCAGTAGTACAGGGTTGGTGGACGAGCAGTACTTC.